The next 25 T cell receptor beta chains were all read from a single sample in a study of PD-1 blockade in mismatch repair-deficient tumors. Clones were sequenced by immunoSEQ multiplex PCR, and TCRdb holds only the in-frame ones, with some missing. The sample carries tens of thousands of clones, roughly 80% recorded once. Sequenced here: peripheral blood, sampled 44 weeks after starting pembrolizumab. The receptor source for this set is an adult with mismatch repair-deficient cancer.

The chain employs TRBV7-9 and TRBJ2-7; 9 positions match TRBD1. This CDR3 has 15 amino acids. The V segment lost 5 bases and the J segment 4 bases; nucleotides outside the gene matches: 9. The V gene's germline CDR1 is SEHNR and CDR2 FQNEAQ (reference sequence). CDR3 DNA: TGTGCCAGCAGCCCCGGGACAGGGTATCTTTACGAGCAGTACTTC. Residues: CASSPGTGYLYEQYF.

This CDR3 is CASSTLPTGNTGELFF. DNA of the CDR3: TGTGCCAGCAGCACACTACCGACAGGGAACACCGGGGAGCTGTTTTTT. The genes are TRBV9 and TRBJ2-2, with a possible D match to TRBD1 (6 bases). This CDR3 has 16 residues. V dropped 4 bases and J dropped 1 base, with 14 bases sitting between them. CDR1 SGDLS and CDR2 YYNGEE come from the germline V gene.

The chain links TRBV7-6 to TRBJ2-2; D may be TRBD1 (6 bases). The CDR3 length is 16 residues. Germline V CDR1 and CDR2: SGHVS, FNYEAQ. V dropped 2 bases and J dropped 1 base, with 11 bases sitting between them. The CDR3 nucleotides read TGTGCCAGCAGCTTATTTTCCAGGGGGAACACCGGGGAGCTGTTTTTT. Protein sequence: CASSLFSRGNTGELFF.

The V gene is TRBV6-6, the J gene TRBJ2-3, with 8 positions matching TRBD2. V dropped 6 bases and J dropped 4; count of bases not matched to a gene: 3. CDR1 is MNHNY, CDR2 SVGAGI, per germline (reference sequence). The CDR3 has 13 amino acids. The CDR3 nucleotides are TGTGCCAGCAGGCCCGGGGGGGCAGATACGCAGTATTTT. Translation gives CASRPGGADTQYF.

The sample holds one count of this clone. The chain uses TRBV7-2 and TRBJ1-2; 9 nucleotides align to TRBD1. The J segment lost 5 bases and the V segment lost 5 bases, leaving 6 bases of the junction unmatched. The CDR3 is 14 residues long. CDR1 is SGHTA, CDR2 FQGNSA, per germline. The CDR3 sequence: CASSPDRGGYGYTF. CDR3 DNA sequence: TGTGCCAGCAGCCCGGACAGGGGAGGGTATGGCTACACCTTC. Combining the CDR3 with reference TRBV7-2 and TRBJ1-2 gives the whole variable domain GAGVSQSPSNKVTEKGKDVELRCDPISGHTALYWYRQSLGQGLEFLIYFQGNSAPDKSGLPSDRFSAERTGGSVSTLTIQRTQQEDSAVYLCASSPDRGGYGYTFGSGTRLTVV.

The V gene is TRBV18, the J gene TRBJ1-5; D possibly corresponds to TRBD1 (5 bases). Trimming took 3 bases from V and 3 from J, leaving 12 bases between them. Germline values: CDR1 KGHSH, CDR2 LQKENI. CDR3 length equals 15 residues. This CDR3 reads CASSPGGTINQPQHF. The CDR3 region has the DNA TGTGCCAGCTCACCCGGAGGGACCATCAATCAGCCCCAGCATTTT.

J is TRBJ2-3 and V is TRBV12-5; D is unclear. The CDR3 is 17 residues long. Trimming left V 1 base short and J 0 bases short, with 14 bases between. In germline, CDR1 is LGHNT, CDR2 FRNRAP. CDR3 residues: CASGLGRTDASTDTQYF. CDR3 bases: TGTGCTAGTGGTTTGGGTCGGACCGACGCTAGCACAGATACGCAGTATTTT.

The chain employs TRBV28 and TRBJ2-7; TRBD1 agrees at 7 bases. Per germline, CDR1 MDHEN and CDR2 SYDVKM. This CDR3 region has 15 residues. V was pared by 5 bases and J by 5 bases, with 12 bases of the junction left unmatched. The CDR3 DNA reads TGTGCCAGCAGTCCCCGGGACAGACTTGTCCACGAGCAGTACTTC. Its protein product is CASSPRDRLVHEQYF.

This rearrangement joins TRBV12-5 to TRBJ1-1; 7 bases are a match to TRBD1. CDR1 and CDR2 (germline): LGHNT, FRNRAP. J gave up 5 bases and V 0 bases, and 15 bases lay outside the gene matches. This CDR3 is 18 amino acids long. CDR3: CASGLVTESTGTETEAFF. For the CDR3, the DNA is TGTGCTAGTGGTTTGGTAACTGAATCTACCGGGACAGAGACTGAAGCTTTCTTT.

V and J are TRBV19 and TRBJ2-1; the match to TRBD2 covers 11 bases. The germline CDR1 and CDR2 sequences are LNHDA and SQIVND (reference sequence). CDR3 length equals 18 residues. V lost 4 bases to trimming and J lost 0 bases; unmatched junction nucleotides: 8. The CDR3 nucleotides read TGTGCCAGTAGTAGGACTAGCGGGCCGATAAGCTCCTACAATGAGCAGTTCTTC. The encoded protein is CASSRTSGPISSYNEQFF.

This clone was counted only a few times. This chain joins TRBV5-5 and TRBJ2-7, with TRBD2 matching over 7 bases. CDR3 length equals 15 residues. Germline V gene lookup returns CDR1 SGHKS and CDR2 YYEKEE (reference sequence). The ends lost 4 bases at V and 0 bases at J; junction bases unmatched: 7. The CDR3 DNA sequence: TGTGCCAGCAGCCCCGAGGGAGGGAGCTCCTACGAGCAGTACTTC. Translating it yields CASSPEGGSSYEQYF.

The rearrangement uses TRBV6-1 and TRBJ2-7, with 9 bases identical to TRBD2. CDR1 and CDR2 from the germline V gene are MNHNS and SASEGT. V gave up 3 bases and J gave up 5 bases; unmatched junction bases: 5. The CDR3 covers 14 residues. The DNA for the CDR3 is TGTGCCAGCAGTGAGGGGACTAGCCGCCACGAGCAGTACTTC. Translating gives CASSEGTSRHEQYF.

The gene calls are TRBV7-9 and TRBJ1-1; 12 positions agree with TRBD1. V lost 6 bases and J lost 3; bases outside the gene matches: 14. The CDR3 contains 18 residues. CDR1 and CDR2 (germline): SEHNR, FQNEAQ (reference sequence). The CDR3 protein is CASSRHPGQGAAYTEAFF. In DNA form, the CDR3 reads TGTGCCAGCAGTCGACATCCGGGACAGGGGGCGGCATACACTGAAGCTTTCTTT.

The sample holds a few counts of this clone. The chain joins TRBV9 to TRBJ2-4; 9 nucleotides line up with TRBD1. From germline, CDR1 is SGDLS and CDR2 YYNGEE. The ends lost 3 bases at V and 2 bases at J; junction bases unmatched: 9. The CDR3 spans 17 residues. CDR3 loop: CASSAFPGQGTKNIQYF. CDR3 sequence (DNA): TGTGCCAGCAGCGCCTTTCCGGGACAGGGAACCAAAAACATTCAGTACTTC.

V gene TRBV7-2 combines with J gene TRBJ2-7; weak D call: TRBD2 (5 bases). The germline V gene has CDR1 SGHTA and CDR2 FQGNSA. Trimming left V 2 bases short and J 0 bases short, with 11 bases between. This CDR3 comprises 15 residues. CDR3 region: CASSLSPGSSYEQYF. CDR3 in DNA: TGTGCCAGCAGCTTATCGCCGGGGAGCTCCTACGAGCAGTACTTC.

V gene TRBV18 combines with J gene TRBJ2-7; TRBD1 might be the D (6 bases). The germline CDR1 and CDR2 sequences are KGHSH and LQKENI. The CDR3 loop spans 12 amino acids. V gave up 3 bases and J gave up 4 bases, with 7 bases separating them. CDR3 loop: CASSPTGYEQYF. CDR3 coding DNA: TGTGCCAGCTCACCGACAGGTTACGAGCAGTACTTC.

The CDR3 loop reads CASRGRNEQFF. CDR3 nucleotides: TGTGCCAGCAGAGGACGCAATGAGCAGTTCTTC. V and J are TRBV7-6 and TRBJ2-1; D call uncertain. V lost 6 bases, J lost 6 bases, and 6 bases lay in between. There are 11 residues in the CDR3. Germline V gene sequence: CDR1 SGHVS, CDR2 FNYEAQ.

CDR3 in DNA: TGCGCCAGCAGCTTACAGGGGGCTGGCGGCTACACCTTC. Its protein is CASSLQGAGGYTF. The chain links TRBV5-1 to TRBJ1-2, with TRBD1 identical over 9 bases. The CDR3 contains 13 residues. Germline CDR1 SGHRS, CDR2 YFSETQ. Trimming at V came to 2 bases and at J to 8 bases, leaving 4 bases not matched to a gene.

V gene TRBV2 combines with J gene TRBJ2-3, with D possibly matching TRBD2 (6 bases). This CDR3 region has 15 residues. The V end was cut by 1 base, the J end by 0 bases, with 8 bases between. The V gene's germline CDR1 is SNHLY and CDR2 FYNNEI. The CDR3 DNA sequence: TGTGCCAGCAGTGAAGGGGGGACTAGCACAGATACGCAGTATTTT. This gives the protein CASSEGGTSTDTQYF.

The V and J genes are TRBV14 and TRBJ2-5; D gene ambiguous. The DNA matches TRBJ2-7 better at its end, which makes the J call doubtful. Germline CDR1 is SGHDN and CDR2 is FVKESK. The CDR3 is 15 amino acids. The CDR3 coding sequence is TGTGCCAGCAGCCAAGACCTGAGTGGTAGGCACGAGCAGTACTTC. This codes for CASSQDLSGRHEQYF.

The chain links TRBV9 to TRBJ2-5, with TRBD2 matching 8 bases. Germline lookup yields CDR1 SGDLS and CDR2 YYNGEE. The CDR3 runs 14 residues. Losses at the gene ends were 3 bases for V and 7 bases for J; bases not matched to a gene: 8. This CDR3 is CASSAGLGGWTQYF. The DNA of the CDR3 is TGTGCCAGCAGCGCGGGACTAGGGGGGTGGACCCAGTACTTC.

A few counts support this clone. The CDR3 sequence is CASSQSSEWYGYTF. In DNA form, the CDR3 reads TGCGCCAGCAGCCAGTCGTCAGAATGGTATGGCTACACCTTC. This chain links TRBV4-1 with TRBJ1-2; no definite D call. The CDR3 totals 14 residues. Trimming removed 3 bases from V and 5 bases from J, with 13 bases in between. CDR1 and CDR2 from the germline V gene are MGHRA and YSYEKL.

This chain connects TRBV19 to TRBJ2-5; the D is unclear. The CDR3 totals 14 residues. V gave up 6 bases and J gave up 0 bases, with 11 bases separating them. Germline CDR1 LNHDA, CDR2 SQIVND (reference sequence). As DNA, the CDR3 is TGTGCCAGTAGGAGTCGTGGGAACCAAGAGACCCAGTACTTC. Translated: CASRSRGNQETQYF.

J is TRBJ2-1 and V is TRBV10-2; 8 bases fit TRBD1. Looked up from germline, CDR1 is WSHSY and CDR2 is SAAADI. The CDR3 extends over 14 amino acids. V lost 2 bases, J lost 9 bases, and 6 bases stayed unmatched. The CDR3 DNA is TGCGCCAGCAGTGAGACCAAAGACAGGGGTGAGCAGTTCTTC. Amino acid sequence: CASSETKDRGEQFF.

The chain links TRBV7-3 to TRBJ2-7; 7 nucleotides line up with TRBD1. Per germline, CDR1 SGHTA and CDR2 FQGTGA. The CDR3 loop spans 14 amino acids. V shed 5 bases, J shed 5 bases, and the junction held 9 bases outside the gene matches. The CDR3 region has the DNA TGTGCCAGCAGCAAAGGACAGGCCCCCAACGAGCAGTACTTC. Protein product: CASSKGQAPNEQYF. Variable domain in full (rest from reference TRBV7-3 and TRBJ2-7): GAGVSQTPSNKVTEKGKYVELRCDPISGHTALYWYRQSLGQGPEFLIYFQGTGAADDSGLPNDRFFAVRPEGSVSTLKIQRTERGDSAVYLCASSKGQAPNEQYFGPGTRLTVT.